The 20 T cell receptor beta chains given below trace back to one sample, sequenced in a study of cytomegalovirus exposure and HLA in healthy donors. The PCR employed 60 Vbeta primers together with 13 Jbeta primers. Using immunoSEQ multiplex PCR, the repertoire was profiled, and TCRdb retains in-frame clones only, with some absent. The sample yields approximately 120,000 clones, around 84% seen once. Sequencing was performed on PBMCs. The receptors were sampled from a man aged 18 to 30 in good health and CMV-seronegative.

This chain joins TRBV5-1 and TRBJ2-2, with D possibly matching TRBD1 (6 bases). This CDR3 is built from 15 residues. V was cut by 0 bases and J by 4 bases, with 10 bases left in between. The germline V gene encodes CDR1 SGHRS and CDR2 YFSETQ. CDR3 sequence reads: CASSLVVGGTGELFF. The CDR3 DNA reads TGCGCCAGCAGCTTGGTTGTAGGGGGCACCGGGGAGCTGTTTTTT.

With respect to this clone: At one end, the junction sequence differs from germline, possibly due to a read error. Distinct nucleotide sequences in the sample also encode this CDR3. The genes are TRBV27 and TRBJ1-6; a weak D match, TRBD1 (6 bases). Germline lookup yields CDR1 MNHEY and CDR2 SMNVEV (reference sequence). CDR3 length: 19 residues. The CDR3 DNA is TGTGCCAGCAGTTTTCGGGGGGGCGCATCGAGTCTGGCCAATTCCCCCCTCCACTTT. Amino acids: CASSFRGGASSLANSPLHF.

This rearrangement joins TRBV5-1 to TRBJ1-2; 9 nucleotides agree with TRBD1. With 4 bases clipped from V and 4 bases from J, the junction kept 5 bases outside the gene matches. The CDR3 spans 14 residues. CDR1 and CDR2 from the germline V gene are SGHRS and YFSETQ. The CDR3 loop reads CASSPGTGPYGYTF. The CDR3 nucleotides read TGCGCCAGCAGCCCCGGGACAGGGCCCTATGGCTACACCTTC.

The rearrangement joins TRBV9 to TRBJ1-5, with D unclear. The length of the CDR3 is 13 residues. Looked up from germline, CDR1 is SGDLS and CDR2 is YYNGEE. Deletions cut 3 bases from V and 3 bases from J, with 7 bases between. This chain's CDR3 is CASSAGFNQPQHF. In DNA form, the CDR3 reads TGTGCCAGCAGCGCCGGTTTCAATCAGCCCCAGCATTTT. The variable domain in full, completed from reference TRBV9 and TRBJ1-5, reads DSGVTQTPKHLITATGQRVTLRCSPRSGDLSVYWYQQSLDQGLQFLIQYYNGEERAKGNILERFSAQQFPDLHSELNLSSLELGDSALYFCASSAGFNQPQHFGDGTRLSIL.

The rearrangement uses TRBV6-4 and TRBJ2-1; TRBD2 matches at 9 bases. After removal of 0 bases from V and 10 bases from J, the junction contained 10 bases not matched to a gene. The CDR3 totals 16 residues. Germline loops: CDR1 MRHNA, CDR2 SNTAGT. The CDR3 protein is CASSDSSGGGEYEQFF. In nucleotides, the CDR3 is TGTGCCAGCAGTGACTCGAGTGGCGGGGGGGAATACGAGCAGTTCTTC.

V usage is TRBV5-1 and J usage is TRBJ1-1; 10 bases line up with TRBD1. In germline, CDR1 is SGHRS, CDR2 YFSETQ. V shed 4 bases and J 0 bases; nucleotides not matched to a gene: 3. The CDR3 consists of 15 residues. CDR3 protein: CASSGGTGVNTEAFF. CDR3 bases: TGCGCCAGCAGCGGGGGGACAGGGGTGAACACTGAAGCTTTCTTT. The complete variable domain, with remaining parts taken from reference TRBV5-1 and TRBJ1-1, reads KAGVTQTPRYLIKTRGQQVTLSCSPISGHRSVSWYQQTPGQGLQFLFEYFSETQRNKGNFPGRFSGRQFSNSRSEMNVSTLELGDSALYLCASSGGTGVNTEAFFGQGTRLTVV.

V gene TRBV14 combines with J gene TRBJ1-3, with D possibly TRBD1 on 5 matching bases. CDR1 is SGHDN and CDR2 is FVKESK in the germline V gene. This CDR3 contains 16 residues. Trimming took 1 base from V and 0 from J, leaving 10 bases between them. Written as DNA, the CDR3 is TGTGCCAGCAGCCAAGTCAAGGGGCACTCTGGAAACACCATATATTTT. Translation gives CASSQVKGHSGNTIYF.

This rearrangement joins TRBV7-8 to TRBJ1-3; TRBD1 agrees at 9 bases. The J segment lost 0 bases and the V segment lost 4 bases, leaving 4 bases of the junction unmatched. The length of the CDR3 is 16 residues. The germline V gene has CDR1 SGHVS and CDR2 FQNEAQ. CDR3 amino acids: CASSSDRGFSGNTIYF. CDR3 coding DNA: TGTGCCAGCAGCTCGGACAGGGGCTTCTCTGGAAACACCATATATTTT.

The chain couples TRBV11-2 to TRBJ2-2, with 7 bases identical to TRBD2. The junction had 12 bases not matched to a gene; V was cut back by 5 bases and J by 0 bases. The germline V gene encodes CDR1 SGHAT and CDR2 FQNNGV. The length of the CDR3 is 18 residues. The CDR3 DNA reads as TGTGCCAGCAGCAACGGTGGGGGACTAATCCCGAACACCGGGGAGCTGTTTTTT. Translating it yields CASSNGGGLIPNTGELFF.

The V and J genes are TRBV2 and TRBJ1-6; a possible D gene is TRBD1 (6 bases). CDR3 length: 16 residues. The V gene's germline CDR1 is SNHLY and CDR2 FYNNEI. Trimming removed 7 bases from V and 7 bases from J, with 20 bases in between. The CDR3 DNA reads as TGTGCCAGCACGACTACAGGGTATGAAGGAAATTCACCCCTCCACTTT. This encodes CASTTTGYEGNSPLHF. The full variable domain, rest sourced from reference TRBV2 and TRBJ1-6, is EPEVTQTPSHQVTQMGQEVILRCVPISNHLYFYWYRQILGQKVEFLVSFYNNEISEKSEIFDDQFSVERPDGSNFTLKIRSTKLEDSAMYFCASTTTGYEGNSPLHFGNGTRLTVT.

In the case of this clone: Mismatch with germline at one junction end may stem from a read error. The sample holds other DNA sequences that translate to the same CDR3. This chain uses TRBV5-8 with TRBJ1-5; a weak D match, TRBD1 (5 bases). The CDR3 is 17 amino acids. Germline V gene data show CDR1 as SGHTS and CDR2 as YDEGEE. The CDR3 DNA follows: TGCGCCAGCAGCCAAAGCGAAGGGGTAAGGGGCAATCAGCCCCAGCATTTT. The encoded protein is CASSQSEGVRGNQPQHF.

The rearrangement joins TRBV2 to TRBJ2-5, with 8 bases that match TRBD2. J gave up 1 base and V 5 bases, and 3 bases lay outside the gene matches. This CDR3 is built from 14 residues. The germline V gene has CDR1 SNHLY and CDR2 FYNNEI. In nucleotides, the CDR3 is TGTGCCAGCAGTCCCGGGACTAGCCAAGAGACCCAGTACTTC. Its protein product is CASSPGTSQETQYF.

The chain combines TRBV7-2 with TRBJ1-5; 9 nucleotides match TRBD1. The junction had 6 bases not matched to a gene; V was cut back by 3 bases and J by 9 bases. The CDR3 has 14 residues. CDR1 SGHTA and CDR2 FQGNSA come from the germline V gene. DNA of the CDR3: TGTGCCAGCAGCTTGGGGACAGGGCACGGGCCCCAGCATTTT. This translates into CASSLGTGHGPQHF.

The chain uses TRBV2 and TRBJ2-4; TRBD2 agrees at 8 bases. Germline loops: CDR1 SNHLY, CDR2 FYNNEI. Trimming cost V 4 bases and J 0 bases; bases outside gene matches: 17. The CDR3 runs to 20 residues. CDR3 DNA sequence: TGTGCCAGCAGTGCCACCTCAGGAGCGGGGGTGAAAGTAGCCAAAAACATTCAGTACTTC. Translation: CASSATSGAGVKVAKNIQYF.

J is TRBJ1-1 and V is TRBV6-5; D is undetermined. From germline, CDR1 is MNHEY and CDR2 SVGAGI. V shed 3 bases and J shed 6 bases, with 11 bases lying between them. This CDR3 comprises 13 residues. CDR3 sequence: CASSYHGGAEAFF. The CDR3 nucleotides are TGTGCCAGCAGTTATCACGGAGGCGCTGAAGCTTTCTTT.

CDR3 sequence reads: CASNARSLYEQYF. The DNA of the CDR3 is TGTGCCAGCAATGCTAGATCCCTCTACGAGCAGTACTTC. The chain links TRBV2 to TRBJ2-5; no firm D call. Judging by the DNA end, TRBJ2-7 fits better; the J call may be wrong. The germline V gene encodes CDR1 SNHLY and CDR2 FYNNEI. The CDR3 runs to 13 residues.

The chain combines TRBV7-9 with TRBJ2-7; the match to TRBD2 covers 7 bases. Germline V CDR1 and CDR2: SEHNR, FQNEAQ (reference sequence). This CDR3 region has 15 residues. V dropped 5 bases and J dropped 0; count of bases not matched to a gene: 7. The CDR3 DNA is TGTGCCAGCAGCCCAGGGAGGGGAATCTCCTACGAGCAGTACTTC. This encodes CASSPGRGISYEQYF. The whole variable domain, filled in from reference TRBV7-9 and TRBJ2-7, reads DTGVSQNPRHKITKRGQNVTFRCDPISEHNRLYWYRQTLGQGPEFLTYFQNEAQLEKSRLLSDRFSAERPKGSFSTLEIQRTEQGDSAMYLCASSPGRGISYEQYFGPGTRLTVT.

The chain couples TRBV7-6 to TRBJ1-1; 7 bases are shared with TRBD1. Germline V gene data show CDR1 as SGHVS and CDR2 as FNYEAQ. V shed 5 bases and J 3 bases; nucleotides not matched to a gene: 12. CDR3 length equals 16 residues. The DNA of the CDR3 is TGTGCCAGCAGCGCCCCCGACAGGGTTCGGGACACTGAAGCTTTCTTT. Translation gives CASSAPDRVRDTEAFF. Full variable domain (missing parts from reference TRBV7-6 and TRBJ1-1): GAGVSQSPRYKVTKRGQDVALRCDPISGHVSLYWYRQALGQGPEFLTYFNYEAQQDKSGLPNDRFSAERPEGSISTLTIQRTEQRDSAMYRCASSAPDRVRDTEAFFGQGTRLTVV.

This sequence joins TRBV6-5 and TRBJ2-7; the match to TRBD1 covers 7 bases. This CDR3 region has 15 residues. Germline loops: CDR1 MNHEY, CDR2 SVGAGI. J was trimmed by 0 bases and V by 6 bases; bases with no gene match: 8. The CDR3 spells CASSSSGTASYEQYF. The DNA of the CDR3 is TGTGCCAGCAGCTCCTCAGGGACAGCCTCCTACGAGCAGTACTTC.

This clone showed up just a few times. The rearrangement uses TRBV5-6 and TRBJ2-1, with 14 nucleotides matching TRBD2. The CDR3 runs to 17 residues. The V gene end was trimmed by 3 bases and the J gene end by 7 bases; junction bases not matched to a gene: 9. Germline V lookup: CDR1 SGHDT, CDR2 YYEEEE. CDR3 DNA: TGTGCCAGCAGCTCCGGGACTAGCGGGGGTCCCGGGAATGAGCAGTTCTTC. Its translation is CASSSGTSGGPGNEQFF.